This T cell receptor (beta chain) was recovered during a study of control samples from healthy donors and cancer patients. Profiling relied on immunoSEQ multiplex PCR, and the TCRdb table lists in-frame clones only, not all of them. The sample carries fewer than 300,000 clones, about four fifths recorded once. V gave up 4 bases and J gave up 0 bases, with 10 bases separating them. Germline values: CDR1 PRHDT, CDR2 FYEKMQ (reference sequence). The CDR3 runs to 14 residues. The TCR was taken from a woman aged 55-70 years with lung cancer. V usage is TRBV13 and J usage is TRBJ2-7; D gene ambiguous. The sequencing input was PBMCs. This chain's CDR3 is CASSSRTSSYEQYF. CDR3 DNA sequence: TGTGCCAGCAGCTCCAGGACGTCCTCCTACGAGCAGTACTTC.